Listed below are T cell receptor beta chains from one sample, sequenced in a study of human T cells and chemical hapten exposure. Each CDR3 protein is one row after TCRdb ran MiXCR on the RACE reads. The sample includes fewer than 100,000 distinct CDR3 sequences, roughly an eighth of them seen just once. The sample consisted of whole blood, taken in connection with sensitization to the hapten diphenylcyclopropenone (DPC). The receptors come from a woman between 40 and 55 years old with alopecia areata. Some clones in this sample may be carry-over from other donors' samples. CDR3s include the opening cysteine and the closing phenylalanine or tryptophan. Each record gives: CDR3 DNA, CDR3 protein, clone size, J gene, V gene, D gene. D genes are given only for firm matches. Rows may omit the clone size; those that give it use once, few, many or a size class.

DNA: TGTGCCAGCTCACCGACCAGGGGACAAGAGACCCAGTACTTC; CDR3: CASSPTRGQETQYF; size: -; J: TRBJ2-5; V: TRBV18; D: -
DNA: TGTGCCAGCAGTCGGAGGACGGCCTCCTACGAGCAGTACTTC; CDR3: CASSRRTASYEQYF; size: -; J: TRBJ2-7; V: TRBV28; D: -
DNA: TGTGCCAGCAGCTTAGCAGCCCGGGCCACCGGGGAGCTGTTTTTT; CDR3: CASSLAARATGELFF; size: -; J: TRBJ2-2; V: TRBV7-9; D: -
DNA: TGTGCCAGCAGTGGCCCCGGGGGCGATGAATTCCAGTACTTC; CDR3: CASSGPGGDEFQYF; size: -; J: TRBJ2-4; V: TRBV28; D: -
DNA: TGTGCCATCAGTGAGTCTCGGCCCGTAAGCGGGGAGACCCAGTACTTC; CDR3: CAISESRPVSGETQYF; size: -; J: TRBJ2-5; V: TRBV10-3; D: -
DNA: TGTGCCAGCAGCCTCACTAGCGGGAGTAGGTACGAGCAGTACTTC; CDR3: CASSLTSGSRYEQYF; size: many; J: TRBJ2-7; V: TRBV3-1; D: TRBD2
DNA: TGTGCCACCAGCAGAGAGGGTGGTCCGAATTCACCCCTCCACTTT; CDR3: CATSREGGPNSPLHF; size: -; J: TRBJ1-6; V: TRBV15; D: -
DNA: TGTGCCAGCAGTTACACTAACTATGGCTACACCTTC; CDR3: CASSYTNYGYTF; size: many; J: TRBJ1-2; V: TRBV25-1; D: -
DNA: TGTGCCAGTATGGGGGCAGGGCGTAATGAGCAGTTCTTC; CDR3: CASMGAGRNEQFF; size: -; J: TRBJ2-1; V: TRBV28; D: -
DNA: TGCGCCAGCAGCCAAGATTCAGATACGCGGTATTTT; CDR3: CASSQDSDTRYF; size: once; J: TRBJ2-3; V: TRBV4-3; D: -
DNA: TGTGCCAGCAGTTTGGGAAGTTCGTATGAAAAACTGTTTTTT; CDR3: CASSLGSSYEKLFF; size: many; J: TRBJ1-4; V: TRBV12-3/TRBV12-4; D: -
DNA: TGTGCCAGCAGCTTAGTAAGTGGACAGTCTACTGAGACCCAGTACTTC; CDR3: CASSLVSGQSTETQYF; size: few; J: TRBJ2-5; V: TRBV7-2; D: -
DNA: TGTGCCAGCAGTCCCTCTGGGGTGTCCTCCTACAATGAGCAGTTCTTC; CDR3: CASSPSGVSSYNEQFF; size: few; J: TRBJ2-1; V: TRBV28; D: -
DNA: TGTGCCAGCAGCTCCCACGAGAGGGAGCAGTTCTTC; CDR3: CASSSHEREQFF; size: -; J: TRBJ2-1; V: TRBV7-9; D: -
DNA: TGTGCCAGCAGGAAAATCGGGACTGAAGCTTTCTTT; CDR3: CASRKIGTEAFF; size: -; J: TRBJ1-1; V: TRBV6-2/TRBV6-3; D: -
DNA: TGCAGTGCTCCCCGCGGAGGGGGCTTGGCCAAAAACATTCAGTACTTC; CDR3: CSAPRGGGLAKNIQYF; size: many; J: TRBJ2-4; V: TRBV20-1; D: -
DNA: TGTGCCAGCAGCTTGGCCAGCGGGGGTTACAATGAGCAGTTCTTC; CDR3: CASSLASGGYNEQFF; size: few; J: TRBJ2-1; V: TRBV7-8; D: TRBD2
DNA: TGTGCCAGCAGTCCAGGGGCAGGGTCTGAAGCTTTCTTT; CDR3: CASSPGAGSEAFF; size: few; J: TRBJ1-1; V: TRBV12-3/TRBV12-4; D: -
DNA: TGTGCCAGTCAGGAGCACAGGCCTAGCAATCAGCCCCAGCATTTT; CDR3: CASQEHRPSNQPQHF; size: many; J: TRBJ1-5; V: TRBV6-1; D: -
DNA: TGTGCCAGCAGTACACCCGGGACAGGGGCCGGTCAGCCCCAGCATTTT; CDR3: CASSTPGTGAGQPQHF; size: many; J: TRBJ1-5; V: TRBV28; D: TRBD1
DNA: TGCAGCCATAGCGGGAGGGCCAGAGATACGCAGTATTTT; CDR3: CSHSGRARDTQYF; size: few; J: TRBJ2-3; V: TRBV29-1; D: TRBD2
DNA: TGTGCCAGCAGTTTACGCGGCAGGGGAAATGAAAAACTGTTTTTT; CDR3: CASSLRGRGNEKLFF; size: -; J: TRBJ1-4; V: TRBV6-5; D: -
DNA: TGCAGTGCTAGAGGGGTTCCGAATCAGCCCCAGCATTTT; CDR3: CSARGVPNQPQHF; size: many; J: TRBJ1-5; V: TRBV20-1; D: -
DNA: TGTGCCAGCAGTTACGTACAGGGGGGAAAACTGTTTTTT; CDR3: CASSYVQGGKLFF; size: many; J: TRBJ1-4; V: TRBV6-5; D: TRBD1
DNA: TGTGCCAGTAGTAACCGGGCTAGCACAGATACGCAGTATTTT; CDR3: CASSNRASTDTQYF; size: few; J: TRBJ2-3; V: TRBV19; D: -
DNA: TGTGCCAGTAGTATGGACAGTGTCTATCAGCCCCAGCATTTT; CDR3: CASSMDSVYQPQHF; size: -; J: TRBJ1-5; V: TRBV19; D: -
DNA: TGTGCCAGCTCACGGCCAAATGAAAAACTGTTTTTT; CDR3: CASSRPNEKLFF; size: many; J: TRBJ1-4; V: TRBV18; D: -
DNA: TGCGCCAGCAGCGGAATGAGCACAGATACGCAGTATTTT; CDR3: CASSGMSTDTQYF; size: -; J: TRBJ2-3; V: TRBV5-1; D: -
DNA: TGTGCCAGCAGCCGATCACGCCAGGGGATCTATGGCTACACCTTC; CDR3: CASSRSRQGIYGYTF; size: -; J: TRBJ1-2; V: TRBV7-9; D: -
DNA: TGTGCCAGCAGTTACTCCCTGATGGGCACTGAAGCTTTCTTT; CDR3: CASSYSLMGTEAFF; size: few; J: TRBJ1-1; V: TRBV6-5; D: -
DNA: TGTGCCAGCAGCCGCGGCACTGAAGCTTTCTTT; CDR3: CASSRGTEAFF; size: many; J: TRBJ1-1; V: TRBV28; D: -
DNA: TGTGCCAGCAGCCTAGGGAGCTATAGCAATCAGCCCCAGCATTTT; CDR3: CASSLGSYSNQPQHF; size: -; J: TRBJ1-5; V: TRBV3-1; D: -
DNA: TGTGCCAGCAGCTTCTGGGGAAGCGGGAGCTCCTACAATGAGCAGTTCTTC; CDR3: CASSFWGSGSSYNEQFF; size: many; J: TRBJ2-1; V: TRBV5-6; D: TRBD2
DNA: TGTGCCAGCAGCTTAGCTATAATGAACACTGAAGCTTTCTTT; CDR3: CASSLAIMNTEAFF; size: many; J: TRBJ1-1; V: TRBV7-2; D: -
DNA: TGTGCCAGCACGGGGACAGGGGGCTATCGTAATCAGCCCCAGCATTTT; CDR3: CASTGTGGYRNQPQHF; size: -; J: TRBJ1-5; V: TRBV28; D: TRBD1
DNA: TGTGCCATCAGGTCCACCGGGACGGGAGAGCAGTTCTTC; CDR3: CAIRSTGTGEQFF; size: -; J: TRBJ2-1; V: TRBV10-3; D: -
DNA: TGTGCCAGCAGTACAGGGGCGGCCTACGAGCAGTACTTC; CDR3: CASSTGAAYEQYF; size: -; J: TRBJ2-7; V: TRBV28; D: TRBD1
DNA: TGTGCCAGCAGCTCCCCCCGAGGGGGCGGCTACACCTTC; CDR3: CASSSPRGGGYTF; size: -; J: TRBJ1-2; V: TRBV7-9; D: TRBD1
DNA: TGTGCCAGCAGGGAAGGACAGAACACTGAAGCTTTCTTT; CDR3: CASREGQNTEAFF; size: -; J: TRBJ1-1; V: TRBV7-2; D: -
DNA: TGTGCCAGCAGTTACGCCCCCCCACCCTCTGAGCAGTACTTC; CDR3: CASSYAPPPSEQYF; size: -; J: TRBJ2-7; V: TRBV6-2/TRBV6-3; D: -
DNA: TGCGCCAGCAGCTCCGGGGCAGAAGCTTTCTTT; CDR3: CASSSGAEAFF; size: few; J: TRBJ1-1; V: TRBV4-1; D: -
DNA: TGCGCCAGCAGCCCCGGGACAGCGAACACCGGGGAGCTGTTTTTT; CDR3: CASSPGTANTGELFF; size: few; J: TRBJ2-2; V: TRBV5-1; D: TRBD1
DNA: TGCAGTGCTAGTTCAGGGATGAATAGCAATCAGCCCCAGCATTTT; CDR3: CSASSGMNSNQPQHF; size: few; J: TRBJ1-5; V: TRBV20-1; D: -
DNA: TGTGCCAGCAGCTATGGTAGCGGGAGGCCTGGGAATGAGCAGTTCTTC; CDR3: CASSYGSGRPGNEQFF; size: few; J: TRBJ2-1; V: TRBV5-4; D: TRBD2
DNA: TGCAGTGCTAGTGAATCGGTTGGCAGTTCCTCTGGGGCCAACGTCCTGACTTTC; CDR3: CSASESVGSSSGANVLTF; size: many; J: TRBJ2-6; V: TRBV20-1; D: -